Below are 26 T cell receptor beta chains sequenced from a single sample in a study of blood T cells in healthy people across ages (dated by TCRdb to about 2015). The library relied on 5' RACE. The reads were generated on an Illumina HiSeq 2500. The second PCR ran for about 6 to 11 cycles and used a J-beta primer mix along with a sample-barcoded 5' primer. The raw public reads went through TCRdb reprocessing: fastp at Q25, MiXCR clone calling, in-frame beta chains kept. A single entry per CDR3 protein holds the most common genes and DNA from its merged rows. Within this sample are about 970,000 distinct CDR3 sequences, with just over 50% of them counted one time only. Clones ranked in the top ten supply about 21% of the sample. The sequenced sample consisted of blood. These receptors all come from a woman aged 55-70 years in good health.

The chain is built from TRBV30 and TRBJ1-2; a possible D gene is TRBD1 (6 bases). V was clipped by 5 bases and J by 1 base, with 11 bases between them. The germline CDR1 and CDR2 sequences are GTSNPN and SVGIG (reference sequence). This CDR3 comprises 13 residues. The CDR3 spells CAWARTDNYGYTF. The CDR3 bases are TGTGCCTGGGCAAGGACAGATAACTATGGCTACACCTTC. Drawing the rest from reference TRBV30 and TRBJ1-2, the complete variable domain is SQTIHQWPATLVQPVGSPLSLECTVEGTSNPNLYWYRQAAGRGLQLLFYSVGIGQISSEVPQNLSASRPQDRQFILSSKKLLLSDSGFYLCAWARTDNYGYTFGSGTRLTVV.

In the case of this clonotype: This could be a read error, since a much larger clone is one nucleotide away. The rearrangement joins TRBV12-3 or TRBV12-4 to TRBJ2-7; tentative D call: TRBD1 (6 bases). The CDR3 consists of 15 residues. In DNA form, the CDR3 reads TGTGCCAGCAGTTTGGCCGGGACATCCCTAGGGGAGCATTACTTC. This codes for CASSLAGTSLGEHYF.

The chain has TRBV28 and TRBJ2-3; D remains ambiguous. CDR3 length equals 13 residues. V dropped 4 bases and J dropped 2 bases, with 7 bases sitting between them. Germline lookup yields CDR1 MDHEN and CDR2 SYDVKM. CDR3 residues: CASSSPVTDTQYF. CDR3 DNA: TGTGCCAGCAGTTCCCCGGTCACAGATACGCAGTATTTT.

In its sample, this clonotype was seen once. This chain joins TRBV20-1 and TRBJ2-7; TRBD1 or TRBD2 may be the D gene (7 bases each). The CDR3 length is 17 residues. V was shortened by 3 bases and J by 3 bases, with 24 bases between the two germline ends. Per germline, CDR1 DFQATT and CDR2 SNEGSKA (reference sequence). The CDR3 sequence: CSARGRVVRGILYEQYF. The CDR3, as DNA: TGCAGTGCTAGGGGGAGGGTCGTCAGGGGGATCCTCTACGAGCAGTACTTC.

This chain joins TRBV12-3 or TRBV12-4 and TRBJ2-3, with D unresolved. The V end lost 7 bases, the J end lost 0 bases, and 8 bases lay between the germline ends. CDR3 length: 13 amino acids. CDR3 sequence: CASKARSTDTQYF. The CDR3 DNA reads TGTGCCAGCAAGGCACGTAGCACAGATACGCAGTATTTT.

This clonotype was detected a few times. The chain is built from TRBV27 and TRBJ2-6; 9 bases are a match to TRBD1. This CDR3 comprises 16 residues. J gave up 0 bases and V 7 bases, and 4 bases lay outside the gene matches. Germline V CDR1 and CDR2: MNHEY, SMNVEV (reference sequence). CDR3 region: CASKRTGVSGANVLTF. The CDR3 DNA reads as TGTGCCAGCAAACGGACAGGGGTCTCTGGGGCCAACGTCCTGACTTTC.

The rearrangement links TRBV7-2 to TRBJ2-1, with D unclear. The closer fit of TRBJ2-7 to the DNA end suggests the J call may be wrong. CDR1 is SGHTA and CDR2 is FQGNSA in the germline V gene. The CDR3 has 17 amino acids. CDR3 nucleotides: TGTGCCAGCAGCTTAGGGCGACTGGGTTTCTCCTACAATGAGCAGTACTTC. Translated, it gives CASSLGRLGFSYNEQYF.

J is TRBJ2-7 and V is TRBV20-1; possibly TRBD1 or TRBD2 for D (5 bases each). V was clipped by 4 bases and J by 2 bases, with 15 bases between them. The CDR3 spans 14 residues. Germline V gene lookup returns CDR1 DFQATT and CDR2 SNEGSKA (reference sequence). As DNA, the CDR3 is TGCAGTGCTATCTACGGGACGGAGCCCTACGAGCAGTACTTC. This translates into CSAIYGTEPYEQYF.

V usage is TRBV5-1 and J usage is TRBJ2-7; 11 positions match TRBD1. The germline gives CDR1 SGHRS, CDR2 YFSETQ. The CDR3 has 15 residues. Losses at the gene ends were 4 bases for V and 4 bases for J; bases not matched to a gene: 7. CDR3 bases: TGCGCCAGCAGCGCGATGGGACAGGGGGGGTACGAGCAGTACTTC. This codes for CASSAMGQGGYEQYF.

This clonotype has just a few counts. The rearrangement uses TRBV5-1 and TRBJ2-7, with D tentatively TRBD1 (5 bases). CDR1 SGHRS and CDR2 YFSETQ come from the germline V gene. The V gene lost 2 bases and the J gene lost 3 bases, with 12 bases spanning the gap. The CDR3 has 14 amino acids. The DNA for the CDR3 is TGCGCCAGCAGCTTTGGGCCAGGGAACTACGAGCAGTACTTC. It codes for CASSFGPGNYEQYF.

The rearrangement uses TRBV5-1 and TRBJ2-7; D possibly corresponds to TRBD2 (6 bases). Germline V gene sequence: CDR1 SGHRS, CDR2 YFSETQ. The V end was cut by 3 bases, the J end by 2 bases, with 15 bases between. The CDR3 is 15 amino acids. The DNA of the CDR3 is TGCGCCAGCAGCTGGTTTTCGGGACTTACCTACGAGCAGTACTTC. Amino acids: CASSWFSGLTYEQYF.

Written as DNA, the CDR3 is TGCGCCAGCAAGAGCGGGAGGGCCATTAGCACAGATACGCAGTATTTT. Amino acid sequence: CASKSGRAISTDTQYF. The rearrangement uses TRBV10-2 and TRBJ2-3, with 10 bases aligning to TRBD2. Per the germline V gene, CDR1 is WSHSY and CDR2 is SAAADI. CDR3 length: 16 amino acids. With 7 bases clipped from V and 0 bases from J, the junction kept 7 bases outside the gene matches.

This clonotype was found a few times. The chain joins TRBV27 to TRBJ2-7; 7 positions match TRBD1. There are 13 residues in the CDR3. Looked up from germline, CDR1 is MNHEY and CDR2 is SMNVEV (reference sequence). With 3 bases clipped from V and 4 bases from J, the junction kept 3 bases outside the gene matches. Here the CDR3 reads CASSLGQWYEQYF. The CDR3 region has the DNA TGTGCCAGCAGTTTGGGACAGTGGTACGAGCAGTACTTC.

The chain employs TRBV5-1 and TRBJ2-1; 8 bases map to TRBD2. The CDR3 extends over 15 amino acids. Germline-derived CDR1 and CDR2 are SGHRS and YFSETQ. The ends lost 0 bases at V and 8 bases at J; junction bases unmatched: 7. CDR3 nucleotides: TGCGCCAGCAGCTTGGTGGGGACTAGGGGTGATGAGCAGTTCTTC. Protein: CASSLVGTRGDEQFF.

The genes are TRBV5-1 and TRBJ2-5, with 9 bases aligning to TRBD1. The CDR3 has 14 residues. V shed 6 bases, J shed 2 bases, and the junction held 5 bases outside the gene matches. CDR1 SGHRS and CDR2 YFSETQ come from the germline V gene. The CDR3 loop is CASTRDRAQETQYF. DNA for the CDR3: TGCGCCAGCACCCGGGACAGGGCTCAAGAGACCCAGTACTTC.

V is TRBV20-1 and J is TRBJ2-1, with TRBD2 identical over 7 bases. With V trimmed by 1 base and J by 3 bases, 3 bases remained unmatched. There are 14 residues in the CDR3. The germline V gene has CDR1 DFQATT and CDR2 SNEGSKA (reference sequence). Written as DNA, the CDR3 is TGCAGTGCTAGAGCCGGGACTAACTACAATGAGCAGTTCTTC. It yields the protein CSARAGTNYNEQFF.

The chain has TRBV28 and TRBJ2-7, with a tentative D call TRBD2 (6 bases). CDR1 is MDHEN, CDR2 SYDVKM, per germline. The CDR3 totals 15 residues. V was clipped by 5 bases and J by 2 bases, with 16 bases between them. Here the CDR3 DNA reads TGTGCCAGCAGTCCCCTGGGTAGCGGTACCTACGAGCAGTACTTC. Translated, it gives CASSPLGSGTYEQYF.

V usage is TRBV29-1 and J usage is TRBJ1-2; no definite D call. Per germline, CDR1 SQVTM and CDR2 ANQGSEA. Trimming pared 0 bases from V and 5 bases from J, leaving 4 bases between. The CDR3 consists of 11 residues. CDR3 DNA sequence: TGCAGCGTTGAAGAACCTTATGGCTACACCTTC. Translated: CSVEEPYGYTF.

This clonotype was counted between two and nine times. The chain is built from TRBV5-4 and TRBJ2-1; 11 bases are a match to TRBD1. CDR1 is SGHNT and CDR2 is YYREEE in the germline V gene (reference sequence). The V gene end was trimmed by 3 bases and the J gene end by 6 bases; junction bases not matched to a gene: 5. The CDR3 covers 15 residues. CDR3 bases: TGTGCCAGCAGCTACCCCGGGACAGGGGGCAATGAGCAGTTCTTC. It specifies CASSYPGTGGNEQFF.

V usage is TRBV7-9 and J usage is TRBJ1-6, with D possibly matching TRBD1 (6 bases). The germline gives CDR1 SEHNR, CDR2 FQNEAQ (reference sequence). Trimming removed 5 bases from V and 5 bases from J, with 10 bases in between. The CDR3 is 14 residues long. The CDR3 DNA follows: TGTGCCAGCAGCACCCGGGACAATAATTCACCCCTCCACTTT. It codes for CASSTRDNNSPLHF.

On this clonotype: One end of the junction varies from germline; a read error may be responsible. V and J are TRBV29-1 and TRBJ2-3, with TRBD1 identical over 8 bases. Germline CDR1 reads SQVTM; CDR2 reads ANQGSEA. The CDR3 has 12 amino acids. The CDR3 region is CSVERGTGTQYF. The CDR3 region has the DNA TGCAGTGTTGAGAGGGGGACAGGTACGCAGTATTTT.

V usage is TRBV4-2 and J usage is TRBJ2-5, with D tentatively TRBD2 (6 bases). The J call may be in error: the DNA end matches TRBJ2-7 better. This CDR3 has 16 amino acids. Germline CDR1 and CDR2: LGHNA and YNFKEQ. CDR3 sequence reads: CASSQSLGTSTYEQYF. The CDR3 nucleotides read TGTGCCAGCAGCCAATCCTTGGGGACTTCAACCTACGAGCAGTACTTC.

The V and J genes are TRBV24-1 and TRBJ1-5; possibly TRBD1 for D (5 bases). The V end was cut by 4 bases, the J end by 5 bases, with 11 bases between. Per germline, CDR1 KGHDR and CDR2 SFDVKD. The CDR3 length is 14 residues. CDR3 nucleotides: TGTGCCACCAGTGAGGTGGGGACGGATCAGCCCCAGCATTTT. Its protein product is CATSEVGTDQPQHF.

This chain connects TRBV7-2 to TRBJ2-2; a weak D match, TRBD2 (5 bases). Deletions cut 3 bases from V and 2 bases from J, with 10 bases between. The CDR3 has 15 residues. Germline V gene sequence: CDR1 SGHTA, CDR2 FQGNSA. CDR3 region: CASSFSSTNTGELFF. As DNA, the CDR3 is TGTGCCAGCAGCTTCTCTAGCACCAACACCGGGGAGCTGTTTTTT.

This clonotype was seen a few times. This chain links TRBV7-9 with TRBJ2-1, with D perhaps matching TRBD1 or TRBD2 (5 bases each). The CDR3 is made up of 14 amino acids. Deletions cut 3 bases from V and 7 bases from J, with 13 bases between. Germline CDR1 is SEHNR and CDR2 is FQNEAQ (reference sequence). The chain's CDR3 is CASSFWSRGNEQFF. CDR3 bases: TGTGCCAGCAGCTTCTGGTCGAGGGGAAATGAGCAGTTCTTC.

As regards this clonotype: A read error may explain this, as a much larger clone is one base away. This chain uses TRBV7-9 with TRBJ2-1, with D unresolved. This CDR3 comprises 12 residues. V was pared by 2 bases and J by 7 bases, with 6 bases between. Germline V gene data show CDR1 as SEHNR and CDR2 as FQNEAQ (reference sequence). CDR3 in DNA: TGTGCCAGCAGCTTATCATGGAATGAGCAGTTCTTC. This translates into CASSLSWNEQFF.